This paragraph covers one T cell receptor beta chain sequence. The PCR contained 60 Vbeta and 13 Jbeta primers. Only in-frame clones appear in the TCRdb table, and some are missing; sequencing was by immunoSEQ multiplex PCR. The clone table shows tens of thousands of clones, with the ten largest holding 0.58%. This specimen belongs to a study of cytomegalovirus exposure and HLA in healthy donors. This CDR3 comprises 13 residues. Per the germline V gene, CDR1 is SGHDN and CDR2 is FVKESK. The V end lost 3 bases, the J end lost 6 bases, and 11 bases lay between the germline ends. The chain recombines TRBV14 with TRBJ1-2; D unresolved. The TCR was taken from a man in his forties or fifties in good health and CMV-seronegative. The sequenced sample consisted of PBMCs. In DNA form, the CDR3 reads TGTGCCAGCAGCCATGGCAGGATAGATGGCTACACCTTC. It translates to CASSHGRIDGYTF. The whole variable domain, filled in from reference TRBV14 and TRBJ1-2, reads EAGVTQFPSHSVIEKGQTVTLRCDPISGHDNLYWYRRVMGKEIKFLLHFVKESKQDESGMPNNRFLAERTGGTYSTLKVQPAELEDSGVYFCASSHGRIDGYTFGSGTRLTVV.